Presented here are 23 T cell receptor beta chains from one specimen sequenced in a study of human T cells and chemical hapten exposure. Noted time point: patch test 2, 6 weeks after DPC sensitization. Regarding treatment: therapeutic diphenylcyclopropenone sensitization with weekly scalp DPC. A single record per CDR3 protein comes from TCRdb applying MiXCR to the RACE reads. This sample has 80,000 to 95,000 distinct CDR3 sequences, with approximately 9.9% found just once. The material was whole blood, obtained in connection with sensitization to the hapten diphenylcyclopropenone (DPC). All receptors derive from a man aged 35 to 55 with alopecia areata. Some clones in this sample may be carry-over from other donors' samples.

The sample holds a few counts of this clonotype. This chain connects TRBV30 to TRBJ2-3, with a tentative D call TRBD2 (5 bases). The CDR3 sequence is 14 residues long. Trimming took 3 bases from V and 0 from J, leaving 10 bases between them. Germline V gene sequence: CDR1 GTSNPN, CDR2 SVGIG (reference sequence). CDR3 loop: CAWSRAASTDTQYF. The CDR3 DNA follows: TGTGCCTGGAGCCGAGCGGCTAGCACAGATACGCAGTATTTT.

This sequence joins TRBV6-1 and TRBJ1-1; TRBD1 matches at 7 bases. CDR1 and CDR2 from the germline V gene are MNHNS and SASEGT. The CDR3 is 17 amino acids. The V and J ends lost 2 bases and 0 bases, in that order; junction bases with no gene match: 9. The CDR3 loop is CASSEQGGGVMNTEAFF. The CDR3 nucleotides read TGTGCCAGCAGTGAACAGGGGGGCGGGGTAATGAACACTGAAGCTTTCTTT.

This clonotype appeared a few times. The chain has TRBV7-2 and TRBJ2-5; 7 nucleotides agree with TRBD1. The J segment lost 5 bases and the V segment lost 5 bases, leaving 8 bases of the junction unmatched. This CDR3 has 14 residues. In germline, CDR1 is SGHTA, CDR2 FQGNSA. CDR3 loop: CASSRRQGWETQYF. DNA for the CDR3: TGTGCCAGCAGCCGTCGACAGGGCTGGGAGACCCAGTACTTC.

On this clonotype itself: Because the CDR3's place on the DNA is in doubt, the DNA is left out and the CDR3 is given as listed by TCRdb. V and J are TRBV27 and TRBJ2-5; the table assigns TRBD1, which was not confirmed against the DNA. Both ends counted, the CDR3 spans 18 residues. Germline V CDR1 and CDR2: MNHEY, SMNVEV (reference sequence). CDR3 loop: CASRQPRPSTSGPRTQYF.

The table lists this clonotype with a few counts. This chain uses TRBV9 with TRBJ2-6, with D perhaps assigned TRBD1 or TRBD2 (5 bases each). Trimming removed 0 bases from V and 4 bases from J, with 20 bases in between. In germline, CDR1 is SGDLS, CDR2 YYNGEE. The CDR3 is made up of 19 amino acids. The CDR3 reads CASSVAAGRASNGANVLTF. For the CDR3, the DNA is TGTGCCAGCAGCGTAGCGGCAGGGAGAGCCTCGAACGGGGCCAACGTCCTGACTTTC. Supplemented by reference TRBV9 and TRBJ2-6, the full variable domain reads DSGVTQTPKHLITATGQRVTLRCSPRSGDLSVYWYQQSLDQGLQFLIQYYNGEERAKGNILERFSAQQFPDLHSELNLSSLELGDSALYFCASSVAAGRASNGANVLTFGAGSRLTVL.

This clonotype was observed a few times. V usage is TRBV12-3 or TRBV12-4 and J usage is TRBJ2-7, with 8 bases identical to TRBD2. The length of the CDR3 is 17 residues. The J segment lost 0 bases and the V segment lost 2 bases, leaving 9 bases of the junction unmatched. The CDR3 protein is CASSLRPPGTSSYEQYF. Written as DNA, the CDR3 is TGTGCCAGCAGTTTACGGCCACCCGGGACTAGCTCCTACGAGCAGTACTTC.

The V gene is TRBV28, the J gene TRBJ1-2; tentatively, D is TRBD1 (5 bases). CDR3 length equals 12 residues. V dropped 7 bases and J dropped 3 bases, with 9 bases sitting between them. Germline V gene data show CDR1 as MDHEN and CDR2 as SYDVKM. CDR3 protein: CASNSGDYGYTF. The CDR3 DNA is TGTGCCAGCAATTCGGGGGACTATGGCTACACCTTC.

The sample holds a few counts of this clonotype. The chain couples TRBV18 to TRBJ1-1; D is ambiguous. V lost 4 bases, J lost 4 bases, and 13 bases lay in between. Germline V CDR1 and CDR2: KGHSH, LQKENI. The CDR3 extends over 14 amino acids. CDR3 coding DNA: TGTGCCAGCTCACGGGCGGCGGTGGCCACTGAAGCTTTCTTT. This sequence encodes CASSRAAVATEAFF.

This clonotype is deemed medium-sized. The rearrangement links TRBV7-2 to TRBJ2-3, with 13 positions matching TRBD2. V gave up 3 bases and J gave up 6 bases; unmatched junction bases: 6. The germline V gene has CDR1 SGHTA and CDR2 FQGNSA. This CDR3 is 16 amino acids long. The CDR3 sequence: CASSLGLAGPMDTQYF. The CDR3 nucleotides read TGTGCCAGCAGCTTGGGACTAGCGGGACCAATGGATACGCAGTATTTT. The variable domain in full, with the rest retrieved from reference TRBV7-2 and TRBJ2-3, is GAGVSQSPSNKVTEKGKDVELRCDPISGHTALYWYRQSLGQGLEFLIYFQGNSAPDKSGLPSDRFSAERTGGSVSTLTIQRTQQEDSAVYLCASSLGLAGPMDTQYFGPGTRLTVL.

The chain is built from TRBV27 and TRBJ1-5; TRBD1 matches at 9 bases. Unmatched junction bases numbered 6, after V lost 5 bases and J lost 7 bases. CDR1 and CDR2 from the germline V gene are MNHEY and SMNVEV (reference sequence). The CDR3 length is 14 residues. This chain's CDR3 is CASSLDRGGQPQHF. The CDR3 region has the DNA TGTGCCAGCAGTCTGGACAGGGGAGGGCAGCCCCAGCATTTT.

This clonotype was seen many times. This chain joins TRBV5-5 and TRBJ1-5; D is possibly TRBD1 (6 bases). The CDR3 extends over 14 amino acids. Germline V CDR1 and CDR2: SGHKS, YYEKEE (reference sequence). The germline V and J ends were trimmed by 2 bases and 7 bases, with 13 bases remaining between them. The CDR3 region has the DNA TGTGCCAGCAGCTTAACAGGGTCCGGCCAGCCCCAGCATTTT. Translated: CASSLTGSGQPQHF.

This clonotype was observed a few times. The DNA for the CDR3 is TGTGCCAGCAGCCCCGGACAATCCTACAATGAGCAGTTCTTC. It encodes CASSPGQSYNEQFF. The chain links TRBV7-2 to TRBJ2-1; D might be TRBD1 (5 bases). Looked up from germline, CDR1 is SGHTA and CDR2 is FQGNSA. The CDR3 is 14 amino acids. Trimming took 5 bases from V and 1 from J, leaving 9 bases between them.

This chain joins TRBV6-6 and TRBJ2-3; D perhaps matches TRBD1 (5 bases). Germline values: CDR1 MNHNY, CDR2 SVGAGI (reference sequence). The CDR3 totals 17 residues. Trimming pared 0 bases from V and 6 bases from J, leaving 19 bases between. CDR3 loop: CASSYSRTPGSSDTQYF. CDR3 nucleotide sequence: TGTGCCAGCAGTTACTCCCGGACACCCGGCAGTTCGGATACGCAGTATTTT.

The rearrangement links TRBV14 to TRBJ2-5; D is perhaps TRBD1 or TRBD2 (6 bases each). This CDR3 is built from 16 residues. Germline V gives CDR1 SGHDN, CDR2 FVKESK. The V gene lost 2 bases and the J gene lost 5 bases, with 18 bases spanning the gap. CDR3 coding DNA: TGTGCCAGCAGCCAACGAGTGACGGGGGCACTGGAGACCCAGTACTTC. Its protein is CASSQRVTGALETQYF.

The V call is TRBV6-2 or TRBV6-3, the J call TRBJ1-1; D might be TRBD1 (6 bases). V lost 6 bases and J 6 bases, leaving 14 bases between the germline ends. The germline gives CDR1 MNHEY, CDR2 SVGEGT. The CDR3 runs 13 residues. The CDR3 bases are TGTGCCAGCAGCACCGTAGGGGGGTCTGAAGCTTTCTTT. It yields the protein CASSTVGGSEAFF.

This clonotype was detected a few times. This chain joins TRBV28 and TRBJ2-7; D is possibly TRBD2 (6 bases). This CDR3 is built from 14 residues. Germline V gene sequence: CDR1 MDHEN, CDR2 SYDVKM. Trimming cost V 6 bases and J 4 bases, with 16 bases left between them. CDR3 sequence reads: CASSYSGPLYEQYF. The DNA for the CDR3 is TGTGCCAGCAGCTATAGCGGACCTCTTTACGAGCAGTACTTC.

The CDR3 DNA reads as TGTGCCAGCAGCTTAGATCTTCTAGCGGGAGTCACCGGGGAGCTGTTTTTT. Translating gives CASSLDLLAGVTGELFF. This sequence joins TRBV11-3 and TRBJ2-2, with 10 bases matching TRBD2. The V gene's germline CDR1 is SGHNT and CDR2 YENEEA. There are 17 residues in the CDR3. After removal of 0 bases from V and 4 bases from J, the junction contained 5 bases not matched to a gene.

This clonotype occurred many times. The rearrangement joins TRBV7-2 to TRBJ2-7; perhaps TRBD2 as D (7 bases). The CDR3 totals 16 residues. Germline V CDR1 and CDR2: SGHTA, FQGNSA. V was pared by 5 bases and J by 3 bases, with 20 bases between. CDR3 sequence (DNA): TGTGCCAGCAGCCCCGGTGGGGAGGGGGAAGTCTACGAGCAGTACTTC. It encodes CASSPGGEGEVYEQYF.

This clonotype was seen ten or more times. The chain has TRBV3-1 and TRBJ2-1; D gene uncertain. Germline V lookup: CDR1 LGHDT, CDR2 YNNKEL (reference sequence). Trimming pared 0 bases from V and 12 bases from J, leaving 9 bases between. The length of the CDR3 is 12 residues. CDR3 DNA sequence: TGTGCCAGCAGCCAAGAGCGCTCGTGGCAGTTCTTC. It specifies CASSQERSWQFF.

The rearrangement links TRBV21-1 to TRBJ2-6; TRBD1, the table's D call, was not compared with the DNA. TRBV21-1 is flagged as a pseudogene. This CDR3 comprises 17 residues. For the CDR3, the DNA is TGTGCCAGCAGAGACATGGGACCTAGCTCTGGGGCCAACGTCCTGACTTTC. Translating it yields CASRDMGPSSGANVLTF.

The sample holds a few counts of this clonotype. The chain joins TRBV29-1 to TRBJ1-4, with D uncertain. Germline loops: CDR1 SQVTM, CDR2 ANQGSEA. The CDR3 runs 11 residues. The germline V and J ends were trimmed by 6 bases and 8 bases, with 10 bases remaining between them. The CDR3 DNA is TGCAGCGTCCGGTTAGAAGAAAAACTGTTTTTT. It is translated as CSVRLEEKLFF.

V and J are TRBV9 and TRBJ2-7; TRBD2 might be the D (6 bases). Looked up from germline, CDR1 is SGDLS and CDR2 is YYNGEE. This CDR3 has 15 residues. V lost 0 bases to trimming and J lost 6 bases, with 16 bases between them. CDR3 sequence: CASSVDGGKGSEQYF. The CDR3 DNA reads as TGTGCCAGCAGCGTAGACGGCGGGAAAGGTTCCGAGCAGTACTTC.

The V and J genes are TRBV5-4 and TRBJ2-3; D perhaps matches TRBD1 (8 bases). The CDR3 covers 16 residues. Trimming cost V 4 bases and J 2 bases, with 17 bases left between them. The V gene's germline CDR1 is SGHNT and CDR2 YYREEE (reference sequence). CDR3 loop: CASSGTTGGFTDTQYF. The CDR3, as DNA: TGTGCCAGCAGCGGGACTACAGGGGGGTTCACAGATACGCAGTATTTT.